This T cell receptor beta chain was identified in a study of blood T cell repertoires in COVID-19. At the level of the study: Donors in the United States, Italy and Spain gave samples during acute or convalescent COVID-19.

V trimming: 4 bases; J trimming: 10 bases; junction bases outside the gene matches: 25. The CDR3 contains 19 residues. Germline V gene sequence: CDR1 SGDLS, CDR2 YYNGEE. The data were produced by immunoSEQ multiplex PCR, yet TCRdb's version contains in-frame clones alone and is incomplete. The table has tens of thousands of clones, around nine tenths seen once. This clonotype was obtained from a human donor in a cohort sampled during active COVID-19. Sequencing was done on a sample of peripheral blood. V gene TRBV9 combines with J gene TRBJ2-1, with TRBD2 matching 8 bases. CDR3 in amino acids: CASSHGTRSWVGAQGEQFF. CDR3 sequence (DNA): TGTGCCAGCAGCCACGGGACTAGAAGCTGGGTTGGGGCCCAGGGCGAGCAGTTCTTC.